These 32 T cell receptor beta chains came from one sample sequenced in a study of T cell responses to AZD1222 COVID-19 vaccine. TCRdb's copy holds only in-frame clones and misses some; the assay was immunoSEQ multiplex PCR. The sample holds 130,000 to 150,000 clones; 88% are singletons and the top ten take 5.4%. Sequenced material: peripheral blood, taken 28 days after the second dose of the MenACWY control vaccine. Receptors originate from an adult who received the MenACWY meningococcal vaccine as a control.

Turning to this clone: The sample holds other DNA sequences that translate to the same CDR3. This chain links TRBV19 with TRBJ1-1; D is perhaps TRBD1 (5 bases). Trimming pared 2 bases from V and 4 bases from J, leaving 8 bases between. The CDR3 contains 13 residues. From germline, CDR1 is LNHDA and CDR2 SQIVND (reference sequence). The CDR3 coding sequence is TGTGCCAGTAGTATACTGGGGGGCACTGAAGCTTTCTTT. Residues: CASSILGGTEAFF.

The chain employs TRBV11-1 and TRBJ1-2; 9 positions match TRBD1. The CDR3 is 14 residues long. The junction had 6 bases not matched to a gene; V was cut back by 2 bases and J by 8 bases. The germline V gene has CDR1 SGHAT and CDR2 FQDESV (reference sequence). The CDR3 DNA reads as TGTGCCAGCAGCTTACCCGGGACAGGGAAGGGCTACACCTTC. The encoded protein is CASSLPGTGKGYTF.

This chain joins TRBV6-1 and TRBJ2-1; tentatively, D is TRBD1 (6 bases). The V gene lost 6 bases and the J gene lost 7 bases, with 19 bases spanning the gap. This CDR3 is 15 amino acids long. Germline CDR1 is MNHNS and CDR2 is SASEGT. The CDR3 loop reads CASRNTGTQGNEQFF. CDR3 in DNA: TGTGCCAGCAGAAACACCGGGACCCAGGGGAATGAGCAGTTCTTC.

The chain links TRBV6-5 to TRBJ2-4; possible D gene TRBD1, 5 bases. Germline CDR1 is MNHEY and CDR2 is SVGAGI. CDR3 length: 14 amino acids. V lost 4 bases and J lost 10, with 17 bases in between. CDR3 residues: CASSSPTDKKIQYF. The CDR3 region has the DNA TGTGCCAGCAGTTCCCCGACAGACAAGAAGATTCAGTACTTC.

This clone was recorded once. The chain has TRBV10-3 and TRBJ2-3; D is unclear. Trimming stripped 5 bases from V and 2 bases from J, with 5 bases between. The CDR3 totals 12 residues. CDR1 and CDR2 (germline): ENHRY, SYGVKD. This CDR3 is CAISRDTDTQYF. CDR3 DNA sequence: TGTGCCATCAGTAGAGACACAGATACGCAGTATTTT.

The rearrangement joins TRBV6-2 or TRBV6-3 to TRBJ2-6; D is unresolved. The length of the CDR3 is 16 residues. CDR1 and CDR2 from the germline V gene are MNHEY and SVGEGT. The V end was cut by 5 bases, the J end by 0 bases, with 11 bases between. The CDR3: CASSAAFGSGANVLTF. The CDR3 bases are TGTGCCAGCAGTGCGGCGTTTGGCTCTGGGGCCAACGTCCTGACTTTC.

The chain uses TRBV12-3 or TRBV12-4 and TRBJ1-2, with D perhaps TRBD1 (6 bases). V lost 5 bases to trimming and J lost 8 bases, with 15 bases between them. This CDR3 comprises 13 residues. In nucleotides, the CDR3 is TGTGCCAGCAGTACCTCACGGGGGGGCGGCTACACCTTC. Protein: CASSTSRGGGYTF.

The V and J genes are TRBV7-2 and TRBJ2-5, with 10 bases that match TRBD2. From germline, CDR1 is SGHTA and CDR2 FQGNSA. This CDR3 is built from 17 residues. The trim removed 1 base at V and 5 bases at J, leaving 10 bases unmatched. CDR3 sequence: CASSLERSSGRRETQYF. DNA for the CDR3: TGTGCCAGCAGCTTAGAACGGTCTAGCGGGAGAAGGGAGACCCAGTACTTC.

J is TRBJ2-2 and V is TRBV19, with 7 bases aligning to TRBD2. This CDR3 has 17 residues. The germline V gene has CDR1 LNHDA and CDR2 SQIVND (reference sequence). With V trimmed by 3 bases and J by 0 bases, 7 bases remained unmatched. In DNA, the CDR3 is TGTGCCAGTAGTATTTTTATGGCGGGGGCGAACACCGGGGAGCTGTTTTTT. Its translation: CASSIFMAGANTGELFF.

V and J are TRBV7-2 and TRBJ2-1; no clear D. The V gene lost 5 bases and the J gene lost 2 bases, with 16 bases spanning the gap. CDR3 length: 16 residues. Germline CDR1 and CDR2: SGHTA and FQGNSA. CDR3 loop: CASSPQVWPTYNEQFF. The CDR3 nucleotides are TGTGCCAGCAGCCCACAAGTATGGCCTACCTACAATGAGCAGTTCTTC.

The chain joins TRBV3-1 (or the pseudogene TRBV3-2) to TRBJ1-5; TRBD1 aligns across 7 bases. CDR1 is LGHDT, CDR2 YNNKEL, per germline (reference sequence). V was pared by 2 bases and J by 9 bases, with 10 bases of the junction left unmatched. The CDR3 consists of 15 residues. The CDR3 sequence: CASSQMGQGGWPQHF. CDR3 in DNA: TGTGCCAGCAGCCAAATGGGCCAGGGGGGTTGGCCCCAGCATTTT.

The chain has TRBV7-3 and TRBJ2-7; the match to TRBD1 covers 7 bases. In germline, CDR1 is SGHTA, CDR2 FQGTGA. The junction had 11 bases not matched to a gene; V was cut back by 2 bases and J by 7 bases. The CDR3 has 15 amino acids. The CDR3 is CASSLGQGVPVEQYF. The CDR3 nucleotides read TGTGCCAGCAGCTTAGGCCAGGGGGTCCCAGTGGAGCAGTACTTC.

V and J are TRBV7-3 and TRBJ1-1; D might be TRBD1 (5 bases). Germline CDR1 and CDR2: SGHTA and FQGTGA. V shed 1 base and J shed 4 bases, with 16 bases lying between them. The CDR3 consists of 16 residues. The CDR3, as DNA: TGTGCCAGCAGCTTAAGTGGTGGGGGTAGGGGCACTGAAGCTTTCTTT. It codes for CASSLSGGGRGTEAFF.

This rearrangement joins TRBV11-3 to TRBJ2-1; D is unresolved. CDR3 length: 13 residues. Germline CDR1 SGHNT, CDR2 YENEEA. Trimming shortened V by 1 base and J by 10 bases, and 11 bases separated the two germline ends. For the CDR3, the DNA is TGTGCCAGCAGCTTAGTGGGCCCCAGCGAGCAGTTCTTC. This encodes CASSLVGPSEQFF. The complete variable domain, with remaining parts taken from reference TRBV11-3 and TRBJ2-1, reads EAGVVQSPRYKIIEKKQPVAFWCNPISGHNTLYWYLQNLGQGPELLIRYENEEAVDDSQLPKDRFSAERLKGVDSTLKIQPAELGDSAVYLCASSLVGPSEQFFGPGTRLTVL.

The chain links TRBV4-3 to TRBJ1-2; the match to TRBD1 covers 7 bases. The CDR3 extends over 15 amino acids. Germline trimming cut 4 bases from V and 0 bases from J; bases unmatched to any gene: 5. Germline V gene data show CDR1 as LGHNA and CDR2 as YSLEER. CDR3 in amino acids: CASSPYRGANYGYTF. The CDR3 nucleotides are TGCGCCAGCAGCCCATACAGGGGCGCTAACTATGGCTACACCTTC.

DNA of the CDR3: TGTGCCAGCACCCCGACAGGAACCTACGAGCAGTACTTC. It specifies CASTPTGTYEQYF. The chain links TRBV12-3 or TRBV12-4 to TRBJ2-7, with D possibly being TRBD1 (6 bases). The CDR3 contains 13 residues. The ends were cut back, 7 bases at V and 2 bases at J, with 12 bases in the middle.

The chain employs TRBV11-2 and TRBJ1-2, with 8 nucleotides matching TRBD1. Germline lookup yields CDR1 SGHAT and CDR2 FQNNGV. Trimming at V came to 4 bases and at J to 0 bases, leaving 13 bases not matched to a gene. The CDR3 totals 18 residues. CDR3 nucleotides: TGTGCCAGCAGCTCCCGACAGGGGAAACACCTATCTAACTATGGCTACACCTTC. It codes for CASSSRQGKHLSNYGYTF.

The chain employs TRBV6-2 or TRBV6-3 and TRBJ2-7; the D call may be TRBD1 or TRBD2 (6 bases each). Germline assignment: CDR1 MNHEY and CDR2 SVGEGT. V was trimmed by 6 bases and J by 3 bases, leaving 18 bases between them. The CDR3 is made up of 15 amino acids. CDR3 sequence: CASSSGGGRGYEQYF. The CDR3 DNA sequence: TGTGCCAGCAGCAGCGGAGGGGGAAGGGGCTACGAGCAGTACTTC.

This chain connects TRBV2 to TRBJ1-5; TRBD1 matches 7 bases. The length of the CDR3 is 14 residues. V dropped 5 bases and J dropped 4; count of bases not matched to a gene: 5. Germline CDR1 SNHLY, CDR2 FYNNEI. CDR3 DNA: TGTGCCAGCAGTTGGGACAGCGTAAATCAGCCCCAGCATTTT. It specifies CASSWDSVNQPQHF.

V is TRBV10-3 and J is TRBJ1-6; D gene unclear. CDR3 length: 14 amino acids. The V end lost 4 bases, the J end lost 5 bases, and 9 bases lay between the germline ends. The germline V gene encodes CDR1 ENHRY and CDR2 SYGVKD. CDR3 coding DNA: TGTGCCATCAGTGCCCGCCGGGATAATTCACCCCTCCACTTT. Protein: CAISARRDNSPLHF.

The rearrangement joins TRBV10-3 to TRBJ1-1, with D possibly being TRBD1 (5 bases). CDR1 and CDR2 (germline): ENHRY, SYGVKD. The ends were cut back, 11 bases at V and 4 bases at J, with 17 bases in the middle. This CDR3 has 13 amino acids. The CDR3 DNA sequence: TGTGCCCTACCCGGAGGGGTAAGCACTGAAGCTTTCTTT. It yields the protein CALPGGVSTEAFF.

The genes are TRBV25-1 and TRBJ1-4, with 11 bases fitting TRBD1. J lost 1 base, V lost 10 bases, and 8 bases had no gene match. CDR3 length equals 16 residues. CDR1 and CDR2 (germline): MGHDK, SYGVNS. The CDR3 DNA is TGTGCCACAGGGACTGGGACAGGGGGAACTAATGAAAAACTGTTTTTT. Residues: CATGTGTGGTNEKLFF.

CDR3 bases: TGTGCCAGTAGTATTGACTTCGGGACGTTGGCTTTCTTT. Protein: CASSIDFGTLAFF. The genes are TRBV19 and TRBJ1-1; possibly TRBD1 for D (5 bases). Germline-derived CDR1 and CDR2 are LNHDA and SQIVND (reference sequence). The CDR3 spans 13 residues. V was cut by 3 bases and J by 11 bases, with 16 bases left in between. The variable domain in full, completed from reference TRBV19 and TRBJ1-1, reads DGGITQSPKYLFRKEGQNVTLSCEQNLNHDAMYWYRQDPGQGLRLIYYSQIVNDFQKGDIAEGYSVSREKKESFPLTVTSAQKNPTAFYLCASSIDFGTLAFFGQGTRLTVV.

V and J are TRBV10-3 and TRBJ2-1; 8 nucleotides agree with TRBD2. Losses at the gene ends were 3 bases for V and 4 bases for J; bases not matched to a gene: 2. The CDR3 has 14 amino acids. Germline V gene sequence: CDR1 ENHRY, CDR2 SYGVKD. CDR3 sequence (DNA): TGTGCCATCAGTGACCTAGCGGGTTACAATGAGCAGTTCTTC. This codes for CAISDLAGYNEQFF.

J is TRBJ2-5 and V is TRBV29-1, with D unclear. Germline-derived CDR1 and CDR2 are SQVTM and ANQGSEA. The CDR3 runs to 13 residues. Deletions cut 3 bases from V and 6 bases from J, with 14 bases between. CDR3 sequence (DNA): TGCAGCGTTGAGGGCATTCGGCCTCAGACCCAGTACTTC. It codes for CSVEGIRPQTQYF. The full variable domain, rest sourced from reference TRBV29-1 and TRBJ2-5, is SAVISQKPSRDICQRGTSLTIQCQVDSQVTMMFWYRQQPGQSLTLIATANQGSEATYESGFVIDKFPISRPNLTFSTLTVSNMSPEDSSIYLCSVEGIRPQTQYFGPGTRLLVL.

V and J are TRBV7-2 and TRBJ1-1, with D possibly being TRBD1 (6 bases). Trimming cost V 1 base and J 6 bases, with 12 bases left between them. Germline values: CDR1 SGHTA, CDR2 FQGNSA. The CDR3 is made up of 14 amino acids. For the CDR3, the DNA is TGTGCCAGCAGCTTAGGCCGGGGGGCGGCTGAAGCTTTCTTT. Protein product: CASSLGRGAAEAFF.

This chain connects TRBV7-9 to TRBJ2-7; 8 bases are shared with TRBD1. The CDR3 has 17 residues. Germline V CDR1 and CDR2: SEHNR, FQNEAQ (reference sequence). Losses at the gene ends were 1 base for V and 1 base for J; bases not matched to a gene: 9. The CDR3 loop is CASSLGQTGGLSYEQYF. The CDR3 DNA is TGTGCCAGCAGCTTAGGGCAAACAGGGGGGTTATCCTACGAGCAGTACTTC.

The chain employs TRBV7-2 and TRBJ1-2; D unclear. The V gene's germline CDR1 is SGHTA and CDR2 FQGNSA. The CDR3 covers 15 residues. Trimming shortened V by 7 bases and J by 4 bases, and 19 bases separated the two germline ends. The CDR3, as DNA: TGTGCCAGCACCTGGAGTGTCGTGGGTTCCTATGGCTACACCTTC. Translating it yields CASTWSVVGSYGYTF.

This clone was seen only once. V gene TRBV6-5 combines with J gene TRBJ2-7, with TRBD2 matching 7 bases. Germline CDR1 and CDR2: MNHEY and SVGAGI. Trimming took 7 bases from V and 3 from J; bases not matched to a gene: 9. This CDR3 comprises 14 residues. The CDR3 region has the DNA TGTGCCAGCATCAAAGGAGCTAGCGGCTACGAGCAGTACTTC. This codes for CASIKGASGYEQYF.

The chain is built from TRBV7-2 and TRBJ2-5, with D perhaps matching TRBD1 (5 bases). The CDR3 is 18 amino acids. The V end was cut by 2 bases, the J end by 4 bases, with 23 bases between. Looked up from germline, CDR1 is SGHTA and CDR2 is FQGNSA. The CDR3 reads CASSLWSSTRADGETQYF. The DNA for the CDR3 is TGTGCCAGCAGCTTATGGTCCTCTACCAGGGCAGATGGAGAGACCCAGTACTTC.

The gene calls are TRBV6-2 or TRBV6-3 and TRBJ1-4, with TRBD1 as a possible D gene (6 bases). CDR3 length: 16 amino acids. V dropped 7 bases and J dropped 4 bases, with 19 bases sitting between them. Germline assignment: CDR1 MNHEY and CDR2 SVGEGT. The CDR3: CASTPERGARNEKLFF. DNA of the CDR3: TGTGCCAGCACCCCCGAGAGGGGGGCTCGTAATGAAAAACTGTTTTTT.

The chain links TRBV2 to TRBJ1-5; the D is unclear. The CDR3 is 14 residues long. Germline V gene sequence: CDR1 SNHLY, CDR2 FYNNEI. V gave up 8 bases and J gave up 4 bases, with 15 bases separating them. Here the CDR3 DNA reads TGTGCCAGCGCCGACAAGGAGGGTAATCAGCCCCAGCATTTT. It codes for CASADKEGNQPQHF.